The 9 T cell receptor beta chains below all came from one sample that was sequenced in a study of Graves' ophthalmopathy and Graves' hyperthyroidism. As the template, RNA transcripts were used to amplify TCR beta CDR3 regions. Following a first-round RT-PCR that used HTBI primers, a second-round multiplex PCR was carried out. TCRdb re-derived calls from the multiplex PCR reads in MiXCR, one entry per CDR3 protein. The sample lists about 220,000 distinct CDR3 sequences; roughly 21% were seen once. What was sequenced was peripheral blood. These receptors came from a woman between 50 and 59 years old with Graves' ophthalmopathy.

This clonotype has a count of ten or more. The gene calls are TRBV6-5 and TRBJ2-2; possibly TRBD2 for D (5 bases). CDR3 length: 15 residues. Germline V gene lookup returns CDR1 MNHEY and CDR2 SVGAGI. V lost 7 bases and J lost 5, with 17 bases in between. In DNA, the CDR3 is TGTGCCAGCAAGACACAGATCCGGGGAACCGGGGAGCTGTTTTTT. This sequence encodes CASKTQIRGTGELFF.

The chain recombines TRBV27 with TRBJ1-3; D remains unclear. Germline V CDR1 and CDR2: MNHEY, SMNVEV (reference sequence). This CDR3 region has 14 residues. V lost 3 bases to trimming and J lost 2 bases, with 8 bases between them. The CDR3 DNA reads TGTGCCAGCAGTTTGCGTCGGGCTGGAAACACCATATATTTT. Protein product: CASSLRRAGNTIYF.

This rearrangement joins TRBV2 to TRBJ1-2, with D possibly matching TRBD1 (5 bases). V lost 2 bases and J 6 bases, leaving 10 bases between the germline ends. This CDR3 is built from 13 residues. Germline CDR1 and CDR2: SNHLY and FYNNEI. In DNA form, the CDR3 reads TGTGCCAGCAGTGAAATAGCAGGGCATGGCTACACCTTC. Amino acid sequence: CASSEIAGHGYTF.

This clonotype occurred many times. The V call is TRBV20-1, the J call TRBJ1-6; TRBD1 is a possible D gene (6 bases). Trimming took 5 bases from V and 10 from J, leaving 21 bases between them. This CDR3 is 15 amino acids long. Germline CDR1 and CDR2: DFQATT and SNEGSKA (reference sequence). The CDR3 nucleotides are TGCAGTGCTCGCAAAACGGAACAGGGAACCTCACCCCTCCACTTT. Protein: CSARKTEQGTSPLHF.

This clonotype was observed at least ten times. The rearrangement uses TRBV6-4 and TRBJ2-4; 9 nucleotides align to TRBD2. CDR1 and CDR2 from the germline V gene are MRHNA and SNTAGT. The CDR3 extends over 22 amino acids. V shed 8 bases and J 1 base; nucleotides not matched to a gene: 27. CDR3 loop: CASYPPASGAVAGGMAKNIQYF. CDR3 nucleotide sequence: TGTGCCAGCTACCCTCCGGCTAGCGGGGCGGTAGCGGGTGGAATGGCCAAAAACATTCAGTACTTC.

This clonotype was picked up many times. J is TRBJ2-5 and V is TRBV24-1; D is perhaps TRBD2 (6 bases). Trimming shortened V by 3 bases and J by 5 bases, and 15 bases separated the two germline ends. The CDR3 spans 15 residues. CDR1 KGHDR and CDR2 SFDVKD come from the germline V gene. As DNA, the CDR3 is TGTGCCACCAGTGATCTGAGGGGTAGCGGCGAGACCCAGTACTTC. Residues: CATSDLRGSGETQYF.

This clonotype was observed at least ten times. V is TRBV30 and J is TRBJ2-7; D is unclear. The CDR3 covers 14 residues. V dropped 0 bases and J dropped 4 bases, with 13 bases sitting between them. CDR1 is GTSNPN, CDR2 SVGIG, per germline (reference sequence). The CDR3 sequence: CAWSVRWSPYEQYF. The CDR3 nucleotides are TGTGCCTGGAGTGTACGCTGGTCTCCTTACGAGCAGTACTTC.

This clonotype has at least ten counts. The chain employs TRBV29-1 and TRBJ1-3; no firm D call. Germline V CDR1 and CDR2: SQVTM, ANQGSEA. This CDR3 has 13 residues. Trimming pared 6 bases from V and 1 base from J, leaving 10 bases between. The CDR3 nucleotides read TGCAGCGTCACACCTTTGTCTGGAAACACCATATATTTT. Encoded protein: CSVTPLSGNTIYF.

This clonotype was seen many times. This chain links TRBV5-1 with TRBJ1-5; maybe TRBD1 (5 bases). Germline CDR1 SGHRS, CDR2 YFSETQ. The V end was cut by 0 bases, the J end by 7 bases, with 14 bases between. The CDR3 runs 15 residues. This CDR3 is CASSLGTRAGQPQHF. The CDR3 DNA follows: TGCGCCAGCAGCTTGGGGACCAGGGCCGGACAGCCCCAGCATTTT. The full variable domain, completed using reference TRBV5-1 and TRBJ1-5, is KAGVTQTPRYLIKTRGQQVTLSCSPISGHRSVSWYQQTPGQGLQFLFEYFSETQRNKGNFPGRFSGRQFSNSRSEMNVSTLELGDSALYLCASSLGTRAGQPQHFGDGTRLSIL.